One T cell receptor beta chain is described in this entry. Within the sample, other DNA sequences also encode this same CDR3. Clones were read by immunoSEQ multiplex PCR, and TCRdb kept only the in-frame ones, dropping some. The table records hundreds of thousands of clones, about 91% of them present only once. This sample stems from a study of Ad26.COV2.S vaccination and SARS-CoV-2 variants. Study-level background: As a participant in COV1001, the donor was in the Ad26.COV2.S trial arm.

V was pared by 4 bases and J by 0 bases, with 4 bases between. Germline V lookup: CDR1 SGHRS, CDR2 YFSETQ. The CDR3 length is 12 residues. Indicated treatment: about 20 received Ad26.COV2.S at low or high dose, single or two shots; 5 received placebo; per-sample allocation not given. The samples were gathered on day 63 after the first injection of vaccine or placebo. The clonotype was recovered from a person aged 18-60 years who received the Ad26.COV2.S COVID-19 vaccine or a placebo. The chain employs TRBV5-1 and TRBJ2-5; D remains ambiguous. Sequenced here: peripheral blood, sampled in a trial of Ad26.COV2.S vaccine versus placebo. In DNA form, the CDR3 reads TGCGCCAGCAGCCTCTACCAAGAGACCCAGTACTTC. Encoded protein: CASSLYQETQYF.